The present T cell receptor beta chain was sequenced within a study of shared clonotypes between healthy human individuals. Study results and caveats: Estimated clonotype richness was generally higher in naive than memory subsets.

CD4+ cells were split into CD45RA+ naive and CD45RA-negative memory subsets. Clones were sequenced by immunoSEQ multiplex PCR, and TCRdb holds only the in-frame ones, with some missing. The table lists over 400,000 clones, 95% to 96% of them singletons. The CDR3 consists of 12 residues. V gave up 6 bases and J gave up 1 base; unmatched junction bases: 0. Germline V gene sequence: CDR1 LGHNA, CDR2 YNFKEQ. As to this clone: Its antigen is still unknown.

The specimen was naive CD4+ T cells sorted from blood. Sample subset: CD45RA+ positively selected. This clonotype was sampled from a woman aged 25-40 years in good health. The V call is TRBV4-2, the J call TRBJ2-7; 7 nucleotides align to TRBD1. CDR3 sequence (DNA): TGTGCCAGCAGGGACAGGTCCTACGAGCAGTACTTC. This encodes CASRDRSYEQYF.